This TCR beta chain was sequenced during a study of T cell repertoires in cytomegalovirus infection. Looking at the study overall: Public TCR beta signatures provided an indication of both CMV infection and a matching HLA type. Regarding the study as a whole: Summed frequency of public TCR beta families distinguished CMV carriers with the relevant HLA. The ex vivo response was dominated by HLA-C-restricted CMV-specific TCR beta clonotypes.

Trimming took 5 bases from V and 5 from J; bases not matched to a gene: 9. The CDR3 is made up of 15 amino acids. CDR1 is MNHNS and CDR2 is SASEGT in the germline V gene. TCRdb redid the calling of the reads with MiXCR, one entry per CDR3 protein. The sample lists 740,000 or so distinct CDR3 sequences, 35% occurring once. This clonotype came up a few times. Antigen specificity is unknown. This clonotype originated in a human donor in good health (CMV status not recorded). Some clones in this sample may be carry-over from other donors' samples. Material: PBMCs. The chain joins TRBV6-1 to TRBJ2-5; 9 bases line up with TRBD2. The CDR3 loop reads CASSRGGAFGETQYF. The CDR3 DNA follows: TGTGCCAGCAGTCGCGGGGGGGCCTTCGGGGAGACCCAGTACTTC.